This section outlines one TCR beta chain sequence together with its context. What antigen it recognizes has not been identified. Qualities for individual bases were not recorded, and no much larger clone is one base off. The data originate from a study of shared clonotypes between healthy human individuals (dated by TCRdb to 2020 to 2022). With respect to the entire study: The cohort comprised two women and a few men aged 18 to 49 years. To increase sequencing depth and limit assay-specific biases, TCR repertoire library preparation and sequencing were carried out by different laboratories using diverse techniques. Each donor's leukapheresis produced roughly between roughly 0.94 and 9.5 billion PBMCs. To estimate repertoire size and how much clonotype sharing occurs between individuals, the study deeply sequenced the blood TCR repertoires of several healthy adults. For each donor, CD4 naive and CD4 memory were each run on three plates, CD8 naive on two plates, and CD8 memory on one plate.

The study at large found these results: Because the study included a small number of donors, the genetic and exposure-history diversity represented was limited. Incomplete sequencing was indicated by rarefaction of sorted-subset datasets, despite the large sequencing depth. Pairwise subsampling indicated that sequencing depth was expected to affect the degree of clonotype sharing among donors. Higher generation probabilities were observed for clonotypes shared by all four sorted-subset donors than for non-shared clonotypes. Sharing across four donors was observed for 5% to 6.5% of naive CD4, under 4% of naive CD8, about 2.3% of memory CD4, and around 0.4% of memory CD8 clonotypes. Naive subsets generally had larger estimated clonotype richness than memory subsets did. Only blood was sampled, and tissue TCR repertoires likely differ from those in blood.

Using the deep immunoSEQ assay, multiplex PCR amplified TCR CDR3 regions from genomic DNA. Genomic DNA extracted from each cell subset was distributed evenly over all wells of several immunoSEQ 96-well plates, and each plate served as one replicate. For sorted subsets, each replicate PCR was loaded with 200 ng genomic DNA, equivalent to about 30,000 T cell genomes. Purified libraries were measured with a Qubit 3.0 fluorometer, size-checked on a Bioanalyzer 2100, and measured again with the KAPA Library Quantification kit. A separate single-read 150-cycle Illumina NextSeq 550 flow cell was used to sequence each immunoSEQ 96-well plate. Regarding the original processing steps: The immunoSEQ output contained only junctional sequences without quality scores, so filtering could not match that applied to full-length reads. Sequences were annotated with PyIR, a Python wrapper for IgBLAST v1.9, and V/J genes and CDR3 were assigned using IMGT germline references. Any read was removed if the V/J assignment was weak (E-value above 1e-6), the CDR3 was missing, or the read contained stop codons, out-of-frame junctions, or ambiguous translated residues. V3J clonotypes were defined as sequences sharing an identical inferred V gene, J gene, and CDR3 amino acid sequence. Percentage overlap between repertoires was computed as shared unique clonotypes divided by the size of the smaller repertoire. RTK rarefaction, the Chao1 estimator, and Recon v2.1 estimates of unobserved clonotypes were used to assess repertoire richness. OLGA was used to compute generation probabilities for all TCRbeta clonotypes that the gDNA method yielded from a few donors. TCRdb holds this immuneACCESS table with in-frame rearrangements only. Some clones are missing; in checked studies, unresolved V genes explain under half, and the rest has no known cause. V and J calls and clone size come straight from that table; D and trimming were deduced from the DNA. Here the sample has about 2.3 million clones; roughly 93% occur a single time. The ten biggest clones cover roughly 0.36% of the sample.

Donors were healthy HIV-negative adults with no recently reported acute infections or vaccinations. Every donor was a Caucasian adult residing in Nashville, Tennessee, USA. Magnetic negative selection was used to enrich CD4+ T cells, after which naive cells were positively selected on CD45RA and the negative fraction became the memory subset. Blood was collected by leukapheresis, and PBMCs were isolated by Ficoll-Histopaque density gradient centrifugation and then cryopreserved in liquid nitrogen vapor phase. Analytical flow cytometry was used to check the purity and quantity of every magnetically sorted T cell population. Each sorted fraction had its genomic DNA isolated and then quantified by UV absorbance on a Nanodrop 2000c. The CDR3, from cysteine to phenylalanine, totals 15 residues. The sequence is cut down to CDR3 DNA, 45 bases in frame from base 1. V lost 0 bases and J lost 2 bases; the stretch between them is 10 bases long. The germline V gene (reference sequence) specifies MNHNY as CDR1 and SVGAGI as CDR2.

The sequence was collected from a man younger than 35 in good health. Some clones in this sample may be carry-over from other donors' samples. The rearranged segments are TRBV6-6 and TRBJ1-2; TRBD1 might be the D gene, on 6 matching bases. Sequencing was carried out using naive CD4+ T cells from PBMCs. The cell subset or site label corresponds to: CD45RA+ positively selected. The CDR3 sequence is CASSYSRGENYGYTF. Read as DNA, the sequence is TGTGCCAGCAGTTACTCGAGGGGGGAAAACTATGGCTACACCTTC.